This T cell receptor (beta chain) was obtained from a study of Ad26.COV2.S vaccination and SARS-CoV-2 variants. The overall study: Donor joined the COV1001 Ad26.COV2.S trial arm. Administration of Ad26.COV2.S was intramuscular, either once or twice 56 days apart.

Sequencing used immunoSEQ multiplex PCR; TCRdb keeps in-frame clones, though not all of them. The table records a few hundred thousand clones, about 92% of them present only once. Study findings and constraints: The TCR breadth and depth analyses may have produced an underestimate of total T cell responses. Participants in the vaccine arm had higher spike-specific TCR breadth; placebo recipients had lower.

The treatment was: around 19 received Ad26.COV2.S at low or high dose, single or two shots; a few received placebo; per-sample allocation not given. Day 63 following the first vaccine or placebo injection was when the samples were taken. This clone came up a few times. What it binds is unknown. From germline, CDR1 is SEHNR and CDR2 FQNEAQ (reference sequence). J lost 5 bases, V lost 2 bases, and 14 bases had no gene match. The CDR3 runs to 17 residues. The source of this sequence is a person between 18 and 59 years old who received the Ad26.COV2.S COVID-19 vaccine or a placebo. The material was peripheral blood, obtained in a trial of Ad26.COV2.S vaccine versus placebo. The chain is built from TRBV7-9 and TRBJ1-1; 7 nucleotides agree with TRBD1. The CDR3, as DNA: TGTGCCAGCAGCTTACCCCCAGGGAGGGGGCGATGGACTGAAGCTTTCTTT. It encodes CASSLPPGRGRWTEAFF.